This T cell receptor beta chain was recovered during a study of T cells in narcolepsy. Study information: Donors had narcolepsy type 1 or type 2, or were healthy controls. Study conclusions and caveats: Comparing one patient's CSF and blood CD4+ clonotypes highlighted HCRT- and TRIB2-specific autoreactive clonotypes. Reportedly, autoreactive clonotypes were serially detected in patients' blood but not controls'.

The method was immunoSEQ multiplex PCR; TCRdb's version includes in-frame clones alone and lacks a portion of them. The repertoire has some 30,000 clones, about 76% of them found once; the top ten carry approximately 1%. This clone was found a few times. The antigen remains undetermined. This CDR3 has 19 amino acids. CDR1 is SGHDN and CDR2 is FVKESK in the germline V gene. The junction had 14 bases not matched to a gene; V was cut back by 6 bases and J by 0 bases. The clonotype was recovered from a human donor with narcolepsy. The V and J genes are TRBV14 and TRBJ2-7, with 13 bases identical to TRBD2. The sequencing sample was made of CD45RA- memory CD4+ T cells from PBMCs. This chain's CDR3 is CASRRSGTSGMLGSYEQYF. CDR3 DNA sequence: TGTGCCAGCAGACGCTCCGGGACTAGCGGGATGTTGGGCTCCTACGAGCAGTACTTC.